The following is a T cell receptor beta chain sequence with its context. Repertoires were generated with immunoSEQ multiplex PCR, while TCRdb's copy carries only in-frame clones and drops some. The data hold under 250,000 clones, with 75% to 85% observed a single time. This entry is derived from a study of blood T cell repertoires in COVID-19. Study in general: Sample material is recorded as cDNA or gDNA derived from T cells, B-cell-depleted T cells, or PBMCs.

Germline values: CDR1 GTSNPN, CDR2 SVGIG (reference sequence). V was cut by 4 bases and J by 4 bases, with 13 bases left in between. This CDR3 spans 13 amino acids. This clonotype was obtained from a human donor in a cohort sampled during active COVID-19. The chain combines TRBV30 with TRBJ1-2; a weak D match, TRBD1 (6 bases). Sequenced material: peripheral blood. The CDR3 here is CAWKAQGTYGYTF. CDR3 coding DNA: TGTGCCTGGAAGGCCCAGGGGACCTATGGCTACACCTTC.